This TCR beta chain was captured in a study of T cell repertoires in cytomegalovirus infection. Study-wide context: Peptides in the study included HLA-C-restricted and HLA-B-restricted CMV epitopes.

The length of the CDR3 is 16 residues. CDR1 and CDR2 from the germline V gene are SGHVS and FQNEAQ. V shed 1 base, J shed 2 bases, and the junction held 6 bases outside the gene matches. TCRdb passed the reads through MiXCR, listing each CDR3 protein once. The table has about 900,000 distinct CDR3 sequences, around 32% seen once. Study results and caveats: The study found HLA-C-restricted CMV-specific TCR beta clonotypes dominating the ex vivo response. CMV carriers having the relevant HLA were flagged by cumulative public TCR beta family frequency.

As regards this clonotype: Its antigen is undetermined. Being one base from a much bigger clone, this may be a read error.

The material was cultured CD8+ T cells from PBMCs, obtained from culture after CMV antigen stimulation. The source is a human donor in good health (CMV status not recorded). Some clones in this sample may be carry-over from other donors' samples. The chain is built from TRBV7-8 and TRBJ2-3, with 7 nucleotides matching TRBD2. CDR3 loop: CASSLESLADTDTQYF. Here the CDR3 DNA reads TGTGCCAGCAGCTTAGAGAGCCTAGCGGACACAGATACGCAGTATTTT. The full variable domain, in which reference TRBV7-8 and TRBJ2-3 provide the parts outside the CDR3, is GAGVSQSPRYKVAKRGQDVALRCDPISGHVSLFWYQQALGQGPEFLTYFQNEAQLDKSGLPSDRFFAERPEGSVSTLKIQRTQQEDSAVYLCASSLESLADTDTQYFGPGTRLTVL.